This entry lists 17 T cell receptor beta chains sequenced from one sample in a study of T cell responses to AZD1222 COVID-19 vaccine. Sequenced by immunoSEQ multiplex PCR; TCRdb stores in-frame clones only, minus some. The sample records about 46,000 clones, roughly 90% being singletons. The input for sequencing was peripheral blood, taken 28 days after the second AZD1222 dose. The receptors originated from an adult who received the AZD1222 COVID-19 vaccine.

The chain combines TRBV30 with TRBJ2-7, with TRBD2 as a possible D gene (5 bases). The CDR3 has 12 amino acids. V lost 2 bases and J 5 bases, leaving 10 bases between the germline ends. CDR1 is GTSNPN, CDR2 SVGIG, per germline (reference sequence). The CDR3, as DNA: TGTGCCTGGAGTCCCTCGGGAAACGAGCAGTACTTC. This codes for CAWSPSGNEQYF.

The chain recombines TRBV19 with TRBJ1-3, with unresolved D. The CDR3 loop spans 15 amino acids. Germline values: CDR1 LNHDA, CDR2 SQIVND (reference sequence). V gave up 6 bases and J gave up 3 bases, with 15 bases separating them. CDR3: CASSESGGFGNTIYF. The CDR3 DNA reads TGTGCCAGTAGCGAGAGTGGAGGGTTTGGAAACACCATATATTTT.

This clone was counted once. The rearrangement joins TRBV9 to TRBJ1-3, with D uncertain. The length of the CDR3 is 17 residues. CDR1 is SGDLS, CDR2 YYNGEE, per germline. V lost 3 bases and J lost 0, with 16 bases in between. As DNA, the CDR3 is TGTGCCAGCAGCGGCCTCGGACGGGCCGCCTCTGGAAACACCATATATTTT. It specifies CASSGLGRAASGNTIYF.

Here the CDR3 DNA reads TGTGCCATCAGTGATCTAGCGGGAGGGGAGGGGGGTTACAATGAGCAGTTCTTC. Its protein product is CAISDLAGGEGGYNEQFF. J is TRBJ2-1 and V is TRBV10-3, with 12 bases that match TRBD2. The CDR3 sequence is 18 residues long. The V gene's germline CDR1 is ENHRY and CDR2 SYGVKD. V lost 3 bases, J lost 4 bases, and 10 bases stayed unmatched.

V is TRBV27 and J is TRBJ2-3; perhaps TRBD1 as D (6 bases). There are 12 residues in the CDR3. Germline assignment: CDR1 MNHEY and CDR2 SMNVEV (reference sequence). V lost 8 bases to trimming and J lost 5 bases, with 11 bases between them. DNA for the CDR3: TGTGCCAGCGGTAACAGGGAAGATACGCAGTATTTT. This sequence encodes CASGNREDTQYF.

The CDR3 sequence: CASSFGLRTEAFF. The DNA for the CDR3 is TGCGCCAGCAGCTTTGGGCTACGGACTGAAGCTTTCTTT. The chain is built from TRBV5-1 and TRBJ1-1; D uncertain. This CDR3 comprises 13 residues. The germline V gene encodes CDR1 SGHRS and CDR2 YFSETQ. V lost 2 bases, J lost 5 bases, and 10 bases lay in between.

The chain has TRBV4-3 and TRBJ1-5; 9 bases agree with TRBD1. Germline V gene lookup returns CDR1 LGHNA and CDR2 YSLEER. Trimming took 4 bases from V and 9 from J; bases not matched to a gene: 13. This CDR3 comprises 16 residues. CDR3 DNA: TGCGCCAGCAGCCCCAGTCCGGGACAGGGACCTTTGCCCCAGCATTTT. The encoded protein is CASSPSPGQGPLPQHF.

The chain recombines TRBV7-2 with TRBJ2-2; D is perhaps TRBD1 (5 bases). The ends were cut back, 1 base at V and 1 base at J, with 10 bases in the middle. From germline, CDR1 is SGHTA and CDR2 FQGNSA. This CDR3 has 16 residues. The CDR3 nucleotides are TGTGCCAGCAGCTTAGTTGGGGCAGGGAACACCGGGGAGCTGTTTTTT. It codes for CASSLVGAGNTGELFF.

This clone was picked up one time. CDR3 DNA sequence: TGTGCCAGCAGTCAGTCGGGGAGCTCCTACAATGAGCAGTTCTTC. Protein sequence: CASSQSGSSYNEQFF. The genes are TRBV7-9 and TRBJ2-1; possibly TRBD2 for D (5 bases). The CDR3 totals 15 residues. Trimming took off 6 bases at V and 0 bases at J, with 12 bases between the two ends. The germline V gene encodes CDR1 SEHNR and CDR2 FQNEAQ (reference sequence).

This chain connects TRBV27 to TRBJ1-3; D remains ambiguous. CDR3 length: 14 residues. Trimming removed 5 bases from V and 4 bases from J, with 12 bases in between. The germline gives CDR1 MNHEY, CDR2 SMNVEV (reference sequence). This chain's CDR3 is CASSPRLMGNTIYF. The CDR3, as DNA: TGTGCCAGCAGTCCTAGACTAATGGGAAACACCATATATTTT.

The rearrangement links TRBV2 to TRBJ2-7, with 7 bases identical to TRBD2. CDR3 length equals 14 residues. Germline trimming cut 2 bases from V and 9 bases from J; bases unmatched to any gene: 10. Germline V gives CDR1 SNHLY, CDR2 FYNNEI. CDR3 nucleotide sequence: TGTGCCAGCAGTGAAAGGGGAGGGGAAGTAGCGCAGTACTTC. This sequence encodes CASSERGGEVAQYF.

The V and J genes are TRBV10-1 and TRBJ2-3; the match to TRBD2 covers 10 bases. V trimming: 5 bases; J trimming: 4 bases; junction bases outside the gene matches: 3. This CDR3 is 14 amino acids long. Germline V gives CDR1 WNHNN, CDR2 SYGVQD (reference sequence). The CDR3 is CASSSSGSADTQYF. CDR3 DNA: TGCGCCAGCAGTTCTAGCGGGAGTGCAGATACGCAGTATTTT.

This chain links TRBV6-5 with TRBJ2-7; tentatively, D is TRBD1 (5 bases). The V gene's germline CDR1 is MNHEY and CDR2 SVGAGI. This CDR3 has 15 residues. Trimming left V 0 bases short and J 2 bases short, with 11 bases between. The CDR3 sequence is CASSYSREEAYEQYF. CDR3 nucleotide sequence: TGTGCCAGCAGTTACTCCAGGGAAGAAGCCTACGAGCAGTACTTC.

This clone was recorded only once. The rearrangement links TRBV5-6 to TRBJ2-4; D is unclear. Trimming stripped 1 base from V and 0 bases from J, with 8 bases between. Germline V CDR1 and CDR2: SGHDT, YYEEEE. The CDR3 runs to 15 residues. CDR3: CASSLQNIAKNIQYF. As DNA, the CDR3 is TGTGCCAGCAGCTTGCAGAACATAGCCAAAAACATTCAGTACTTC.

The chain uses TRBV30 and TRBJ2-3; tentative D call: TRBD1 (5 bases). V was pared by 4 bases and J by 3 bases, with 5 bases between. Germline assignment: CDR1 GTSNPN and CDR2 SVGIG (reference sequence). There are 11 residues in the CDR3. The DNA of the CDR3 is TGTGCCTGGAAGGGGACAGATACGCAGTATTTT. Protein: CAWKGTDTQYF.

V and J are TRBV5-4 and TRBJ1-1, with a weak D call TRBD1 (6 bases). V lost 2 bases and J 1 base, leaving 15 bases between the germline ends. The CDR3 length is 16 residues. CDR1 is SGHNT, CDR2 YYREEE, per germline (reference sequence). The CDR3 here is CASSFGAGAGNTEAFF. In DNA form, the CDR3 reads TGTGCCAGCAGCTTCGGTGCGGGGGCCGGGAACACTGAAGCTTTCTTT.

The chain recombines TRBV7-2 with TRBJ1-6; D remains unclear. Trimming cost V 1 base and J 6 bases, with 16 bases left between them. Germline V gene data show CDR1 as SGHTA and CDR2 as FQGNSA. The CDR3 extends over 17 amino acids. Here the CDR3 DNA reads TGTGCCAGCAGCTTAGGAGGCGGACGATGGCTTAATTCACCCCTCCACTTT. Translation: CASSLGGGRWLNSPLHF.